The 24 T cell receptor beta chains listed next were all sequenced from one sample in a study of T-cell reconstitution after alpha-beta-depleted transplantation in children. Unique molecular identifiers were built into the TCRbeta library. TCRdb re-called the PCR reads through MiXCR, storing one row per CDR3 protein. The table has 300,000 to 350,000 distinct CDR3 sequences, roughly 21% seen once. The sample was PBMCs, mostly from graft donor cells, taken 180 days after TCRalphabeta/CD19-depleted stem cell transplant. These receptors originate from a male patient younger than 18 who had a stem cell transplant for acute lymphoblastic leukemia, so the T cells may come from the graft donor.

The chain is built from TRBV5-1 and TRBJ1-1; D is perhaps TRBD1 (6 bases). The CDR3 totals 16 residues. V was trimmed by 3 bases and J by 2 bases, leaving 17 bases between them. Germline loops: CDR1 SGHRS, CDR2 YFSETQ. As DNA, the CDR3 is TGCGCCAGCAGCTCCGCCAGGGGACCAATTAACACTGAAGCTTTCTTT. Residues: CASSSARGPINTEAFF. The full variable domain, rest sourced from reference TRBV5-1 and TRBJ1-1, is KAGVTQTPRYLIKTRGQQVTLSCSPISGHRSVSWYQQTPGQGLQFLFEYFSETQRNKGNFPGRFSGRQFSNSRSEMNVSTLELGDSALYLCASSSARGPINTEAFFGQGTRLTVV.

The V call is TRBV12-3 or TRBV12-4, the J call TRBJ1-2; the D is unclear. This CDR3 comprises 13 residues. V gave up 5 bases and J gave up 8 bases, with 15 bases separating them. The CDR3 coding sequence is TGTGCCAGCAGTCCCCTTCCATGGAGGGGCTACACCTTC. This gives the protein CASSPLPWRGYTF.

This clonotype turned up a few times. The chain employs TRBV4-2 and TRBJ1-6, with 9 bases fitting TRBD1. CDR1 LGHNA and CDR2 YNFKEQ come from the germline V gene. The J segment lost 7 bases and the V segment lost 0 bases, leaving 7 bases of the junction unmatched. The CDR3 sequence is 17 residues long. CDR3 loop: CASSQEGSTGGNSPLHF. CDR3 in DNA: TGTGCCAGCAGCCAAGAAGGTTCGACAGGGGGAAATTCACCCCTCCACTTT.

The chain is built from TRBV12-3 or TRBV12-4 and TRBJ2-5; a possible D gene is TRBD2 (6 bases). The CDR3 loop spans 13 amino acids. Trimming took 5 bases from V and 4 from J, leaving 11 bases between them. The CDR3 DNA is TGTGCCAGCAGTAAGGAGGGCCGAGAGACCCAGTACTTC. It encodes CASSKEGRETQYF.

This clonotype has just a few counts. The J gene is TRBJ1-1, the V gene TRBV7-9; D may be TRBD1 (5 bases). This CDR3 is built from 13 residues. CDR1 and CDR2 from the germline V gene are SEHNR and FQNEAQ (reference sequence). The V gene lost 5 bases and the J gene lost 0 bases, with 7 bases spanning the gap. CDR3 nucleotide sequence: TGTGCCAGCAGCCGACAGTTGAACACTGAAGCTTTCTTT. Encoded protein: CASSRQLNTEAFF.

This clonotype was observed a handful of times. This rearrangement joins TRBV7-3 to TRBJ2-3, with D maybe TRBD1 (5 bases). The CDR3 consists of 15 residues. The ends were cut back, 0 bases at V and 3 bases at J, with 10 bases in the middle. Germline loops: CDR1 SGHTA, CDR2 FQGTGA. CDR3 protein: CASSLTLDRTDTQYF. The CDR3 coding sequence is TGTGCCAGCAGCTTAACCCTCGACAGAACAGATACGCAGTATTTT.

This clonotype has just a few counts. The CDR3 here is CATSDLGTGGWNEQFF. CDR3 sequence (DNA): TGTGCCACCAGTGATTTAGGGACAGGGGGCTGGAATGAGCAGTTCTTC. The chain uses TRBV24-1 and TRBJ2-1; 12 positions match TRBD1. In germline, CDR1 is KGHDR, CDR2 SFDVKD. J gave up 7 bases and V 1 base, and 4 bases lay outside the gene matches. This CDR3 region has 16 residues.

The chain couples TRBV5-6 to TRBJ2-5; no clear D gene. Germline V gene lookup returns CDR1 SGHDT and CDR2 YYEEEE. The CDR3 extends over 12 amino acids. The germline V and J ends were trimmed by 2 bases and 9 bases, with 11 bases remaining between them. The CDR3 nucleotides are TGTGCCAGCAGCTTTACAATAACTTCCCAGTACTTC. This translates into CASSFTITSQYF.

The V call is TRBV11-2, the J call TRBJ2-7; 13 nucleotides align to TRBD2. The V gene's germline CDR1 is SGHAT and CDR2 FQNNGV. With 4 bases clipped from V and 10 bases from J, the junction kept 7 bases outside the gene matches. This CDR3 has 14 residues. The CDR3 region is CASSYGLAGEPQYF. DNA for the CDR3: TGTGCCAGCAGCTACGGACTAGCGGGAGAGCCTCAGTACTTC.

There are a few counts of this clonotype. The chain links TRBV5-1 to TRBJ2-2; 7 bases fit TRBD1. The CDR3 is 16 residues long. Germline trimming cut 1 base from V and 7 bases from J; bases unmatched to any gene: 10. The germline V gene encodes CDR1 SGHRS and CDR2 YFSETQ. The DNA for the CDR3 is TGCGCCAGCAGCTTGAGGTCGACAGGGTTGTTCGGGGAGCTGTTTTTT. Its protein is CASSLRSTGLFGELFF.

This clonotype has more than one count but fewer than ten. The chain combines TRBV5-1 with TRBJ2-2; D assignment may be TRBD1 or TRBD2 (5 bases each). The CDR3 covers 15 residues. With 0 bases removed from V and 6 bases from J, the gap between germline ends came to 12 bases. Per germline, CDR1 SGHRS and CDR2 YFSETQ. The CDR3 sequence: CASSLEGTLPGELFF. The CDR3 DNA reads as TGCGCCAGCAGCTTGGAAGGGACCCTGCCCGGGGAGCTGTTTTTT.

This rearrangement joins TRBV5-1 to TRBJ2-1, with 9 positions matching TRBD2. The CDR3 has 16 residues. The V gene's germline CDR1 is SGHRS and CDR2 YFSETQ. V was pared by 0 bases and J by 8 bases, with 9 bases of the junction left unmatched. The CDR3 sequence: CASSLAPSGIVHEQFF. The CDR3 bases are TGCGCCAGCAGCTTGGCCCCTAGCGGGATTGTTCATGAGCAGTTCTTC.

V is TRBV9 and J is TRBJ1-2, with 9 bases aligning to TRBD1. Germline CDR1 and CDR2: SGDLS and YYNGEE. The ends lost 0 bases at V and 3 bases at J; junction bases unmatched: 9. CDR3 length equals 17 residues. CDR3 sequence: CASSVGIGRTGDYGYTF. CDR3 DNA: TGTGCCAGCAGCGTAGGCATAGGCCGGACAGGGGACTATGGCTACACCTTC.

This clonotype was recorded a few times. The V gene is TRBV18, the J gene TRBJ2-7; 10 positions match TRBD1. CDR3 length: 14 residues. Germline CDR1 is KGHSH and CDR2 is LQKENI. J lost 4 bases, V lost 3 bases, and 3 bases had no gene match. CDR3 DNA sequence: TGTGCCAGCTCACCGGGACAGGGGATGTACGAGCAGTACTTC. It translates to CASSPGQGMYEQYF.

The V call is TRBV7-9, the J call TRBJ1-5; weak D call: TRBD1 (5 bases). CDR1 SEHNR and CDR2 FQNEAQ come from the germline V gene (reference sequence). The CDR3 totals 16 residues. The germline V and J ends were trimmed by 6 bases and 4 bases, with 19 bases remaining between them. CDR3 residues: CASSSVGQGKNQPQHF. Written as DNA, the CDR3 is TGTGCCAGCAGTTCCGTGGGGCAAGGGAAGAATCAGCCCCAGCATTTT.

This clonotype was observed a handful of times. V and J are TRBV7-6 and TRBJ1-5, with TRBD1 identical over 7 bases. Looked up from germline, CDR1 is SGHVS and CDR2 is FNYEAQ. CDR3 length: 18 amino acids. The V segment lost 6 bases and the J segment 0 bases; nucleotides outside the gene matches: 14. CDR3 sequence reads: CASRKTPGTVYSNQPQHF. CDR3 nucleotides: TGTGCCAGCAGAAAGACACCCGGGACAGTTTATAGCAATCAGCCCCAGCATTTT.

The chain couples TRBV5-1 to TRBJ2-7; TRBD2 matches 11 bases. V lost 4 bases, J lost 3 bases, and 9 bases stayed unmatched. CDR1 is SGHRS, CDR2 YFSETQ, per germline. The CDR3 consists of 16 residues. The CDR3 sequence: CASSPRLAGRLYEQYF. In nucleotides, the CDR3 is TGCGCCAGCAGCCCTCGACTAGCGGGGCGTCTCTACGAGCAGTACTTC.

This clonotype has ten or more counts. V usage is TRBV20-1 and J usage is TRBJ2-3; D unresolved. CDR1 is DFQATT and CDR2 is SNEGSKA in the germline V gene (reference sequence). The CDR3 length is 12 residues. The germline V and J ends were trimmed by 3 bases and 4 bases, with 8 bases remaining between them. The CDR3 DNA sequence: TGCAGTGCTAGGAGGCGCGCAGATACGCAGTATTTT. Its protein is CSARRRADTQYF.

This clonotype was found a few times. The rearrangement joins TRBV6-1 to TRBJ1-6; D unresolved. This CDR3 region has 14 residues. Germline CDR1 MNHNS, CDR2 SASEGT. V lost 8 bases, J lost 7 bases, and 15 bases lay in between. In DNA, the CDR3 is TGTGCCAGCTCCTCACGGGCCGTAAATTCACCCCTCCACTTT. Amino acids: CASSSRAVNSPLHF.

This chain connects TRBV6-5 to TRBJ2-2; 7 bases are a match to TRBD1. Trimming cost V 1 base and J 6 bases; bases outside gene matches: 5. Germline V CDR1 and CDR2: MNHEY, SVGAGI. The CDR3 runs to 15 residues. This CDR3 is CASSYFTGEAGELFF. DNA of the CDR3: TGTGCCAGCAGTTACTTTACAGGGGAAGCCGGGGAGCTGTTTTTT.

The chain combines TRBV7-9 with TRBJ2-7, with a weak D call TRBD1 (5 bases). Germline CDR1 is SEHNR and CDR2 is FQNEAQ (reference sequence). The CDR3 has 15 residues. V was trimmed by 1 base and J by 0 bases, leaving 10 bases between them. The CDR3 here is CASSLGTHSSYEQYF. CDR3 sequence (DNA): TGTGCCAGCAGCTTAGGGACACATTCCTCCTACGAGCAGTACTTC. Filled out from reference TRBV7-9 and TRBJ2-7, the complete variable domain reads DTGVSQNPRHKITKRGQNVTFRCDPISEHNRLYWYRQTLGQGPEFLTYFQNEAQLEKSRLLSDRFSAERPKGSFSTLEIQRTEQGDSAMYLCASSLGTHSSYEQYFGPGTRLTVT.

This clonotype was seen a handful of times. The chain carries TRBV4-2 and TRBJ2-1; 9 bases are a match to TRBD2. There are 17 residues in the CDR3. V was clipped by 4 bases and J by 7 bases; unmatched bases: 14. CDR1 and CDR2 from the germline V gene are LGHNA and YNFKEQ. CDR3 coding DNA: TGTGCCAGCAGCCCTCGAGGGCGGGAGGGCCGAGGTAATGAGCAGTTCTTC. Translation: CASSPRGREGRGNEQFF.

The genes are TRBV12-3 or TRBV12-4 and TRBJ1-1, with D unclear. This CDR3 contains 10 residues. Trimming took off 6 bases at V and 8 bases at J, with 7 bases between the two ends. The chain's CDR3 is CASRDMEAFF. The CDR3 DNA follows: TGTGCCAGCAGGGATATGGAAGCTTTCTTT.

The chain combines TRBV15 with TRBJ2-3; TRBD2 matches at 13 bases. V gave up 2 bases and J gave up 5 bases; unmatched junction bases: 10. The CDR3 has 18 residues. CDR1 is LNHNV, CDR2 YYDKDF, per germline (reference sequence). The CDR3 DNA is TGTGCCACCAGCAGATCACCGGGACTAGCGGGAATTTTAGATACGCAGTATTTT. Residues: CATSRSPGLAGILDTQYF.